The source of this T cell receptor beta chain is a study of cytomegalovirus exposure and HLA in healthy donors. For the study at large: A later analysis reported the roughly 120 validation repertoires used the same platform as the 666 first-cohort repertoires.

The donors were part of the validation cohort of some 120 subjects. That cohort was separate from the first cohort, which comprised about 670 subjects. In the case of this clone: Its matching antigen is unknown.

Repertoires were generated with immunoSEQ multiplex PCR, while TCRdb's copy carries only in-frame clones and drops some. Of roughly 150,000 clones listed, 82% are singletons. Study findings and constraints: Many donors shared some public TCRs, even though most TCR sequences were rare. The classifier was said to identify cytomegalovirus status with high specificity and sensitivity.

The CDR3 is 12 amino acids. The germline CDR1 and CDR2 sequences are SGHRS and YFSETQ. Trimming cost V 4 bases and J 7 bases, with 12 bases left between them. The clonotype was recovered from a man aged 25-40 years in good health and CMV-seropositive. The sample was PBMCs. The J gene is TRBJ2-7, the V gene TRBV5-1, with TRBD2 as a possible D gene (5 bases). CDR3 loop: CASSPRGIEQYF. The CDR3 DNA sequence: TGCGCCAGCAGCCCCAGAGGGATAGAGCAGTACTTC.